This TCR beta chain was observed in a study of blood T cell repertoires in COVID-19. Study summary: Samples came from the United States, Italy and Spain, spanning acute and convalescent COVID-19.

Produced via immunoSEQ multiplex PCR; TCRdb's table is partial and in-frame only. The profile shows about 97,000 clones, 75% to 95% of them singletons. CDR3 size: 13 residues. The germline V gene has CDR1 MNHEY and CDR2 SMNVEV (reference sequence). Trimming removed 6 bases from V and 2 bases from J; junction bases left unmatched: 1. The sequenced material came from peripheral blood. This chain connects TRBV27 to TRBJ1-5; 7 bases are a match to TRBD1. This receptor was identified in a man aged 60 to 69 with acute or convalescent COVID-19. The DNA of the CDR3 is TGTGCCAGCAGCGGGACAGGCAATCAGCCCCAGCATTTT. Amino acids: CASSGTGNQPQHF.